This note documents a single TCR beta chain sequence. Its antigen is currently not known. Base quality data are lacking; no much larger clone is found one base away. The CDR3 measures 15 amino acids from cysteine to phenylalanine. Just CDR3 DNA is preserved here, 45 bases in frame from base 1. V and J lose 0 bases and 0 bases, and a span of 10 bases separates them. CDR1 and CDR2 were assigned from the germline V gene (reference sequence) as SGHNT and YYREEE. The sample originates from a study of blood T cell repertoires in COVID-19 (TCRdb year 2020). The study in broad terms: Samples from collaborators originated in the United States, Italy and Spain and spanned both the acute and convalescent phases of COVID-19. The prospective study material was composed of cDNA or gDNA derived from T cells, B-cell-depleted T cells, or PBMCs. Deeply sampled blood TCRbeta repertoires from subjects exposed to, actively infected with, or recovered from COVID-19 were included in the dataset. A freely available public database, intended as a resource for researchers studying the immune response to SARS-CoV-2, is where the repertoires were released. Samples were obtained from the ongoing ImmuneRACE study (first 160 participants) and from 1,254 subjects provided by 6 global collaborators. The sample metadata nearly always contained a de-identified subject ID, COVID-19 status, age in years and sex. Where available, HLA class I and class II types were taken from metadata supplied by the sample provider and were not determined by assay-based typing.

TCRbeta CDR3 regions were amplified from genomic DNA by means of the immunoSEQ Assay, a bias-controlled multiplex PCR. The original pipeline was this. Within the assay, amplification of reference gene primers was used to estimate how many nucleated cells each sample contained. To quantify the absolute abundance of each unique TCRbeta CDR3 rearrangement, sequence reads were collapsed and filtered. For each sample, productive Simpson clonality was calculated as the square root of Simpson's diversity index across productive rearrangements. TCRdb obtained this table from immuneACCESS and retained in-frame rearrangements with V and J assigned. These tables miss some clones; where compared with another copy, unresolved V genes account for less than half of the shortfall, and the remainder is unexplained. That table supplies the V and J calls and clone size; D and trimming were determined from the DNA. For this sample the table gives under 300,000 clones, of which about 85% were detected only once. 6% to 7% of the sample rests with the top ten.

Each collaborating institution followed its own protocols to collect whole blood in K2EDTA tubes. For TCRbeta analysis, collaborators shipped samples as frozen whole blood, isolated PBMCs, or DNA extracted from either of those sample types. Study-wide findings and limitations: How much clinical and demographic metadata was included differed by source and by participant, and the metadata was provided uncurated.

This sequence was found in a woman in her sixties or seventies with active or convalescent COVID-19. Recombination joined TRBV5-4 with TRBJ2-7; the D gene is possibly TRBD2, with 6 bases matching. The sequenced sample consisted of peripheral blood. The CDR3 sequence is CASSLGREASYEQYF. The sequence in DNA is TGTGCCAGCAGCTTGGGGAGGGAAGCCTCCTACGAGCAGTACTTC. Full variable domain (CDR3 extended with the reference TRBV5-4 and TRBJ2-7 proteins): ETGVTQSPTHLIKTRGQQVTLRCSSQSGHNTVSWYQQALGQGPQFIFQYYREEENGRGNFPPRFSGLQFPNYSSELNVNALELDDSALYLCASSLGREASYEQYFGPGTRLTVT.